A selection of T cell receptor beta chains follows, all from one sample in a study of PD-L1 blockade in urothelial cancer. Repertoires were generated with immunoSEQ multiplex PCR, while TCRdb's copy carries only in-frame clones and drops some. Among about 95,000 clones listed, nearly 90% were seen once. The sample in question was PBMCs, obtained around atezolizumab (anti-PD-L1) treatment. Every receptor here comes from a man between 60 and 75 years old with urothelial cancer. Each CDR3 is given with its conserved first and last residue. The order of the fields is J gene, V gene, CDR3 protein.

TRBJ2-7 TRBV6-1 CASCLYSTTSYEQYF
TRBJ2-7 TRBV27 CASSHEQGASEQYF
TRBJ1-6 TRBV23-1 CASSLGRGSSYNSPLHF
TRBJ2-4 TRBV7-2 CASSPGTAKNIQYF
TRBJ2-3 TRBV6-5 CASSYSTGAGADTQYF
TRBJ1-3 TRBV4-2 CASSQEGLGGGNTIYF
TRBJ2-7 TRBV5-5 CASSFRLTVGSYEQYF
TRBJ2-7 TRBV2 CASQTGMSDDIYEQYF
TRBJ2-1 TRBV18 CASSPRAQGDNEQFF
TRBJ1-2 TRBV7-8 CASSLGQYYGYTF
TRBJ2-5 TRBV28 CASSFGGQDQETQYF
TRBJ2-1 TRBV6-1 CASSEGPRNEQFF
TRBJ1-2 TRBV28 CASIPGGLYLGERGYTF
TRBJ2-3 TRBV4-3 CASSTGSGGTDTQYF
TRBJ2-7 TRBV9 CASSVRDSGTVTYEQYF
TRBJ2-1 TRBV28 CASREGGYNEQFF
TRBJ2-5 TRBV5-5 CASSPSRASGGGLRETQYF
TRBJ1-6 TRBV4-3 CASSQGIRSSPLHF
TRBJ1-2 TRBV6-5 CASSSAPRGSNYGYTF
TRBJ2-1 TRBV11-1 CASSLARAGGGNEQFF
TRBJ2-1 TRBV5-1 CASSLAGGNEQFF
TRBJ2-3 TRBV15 CATSQRLAASTDTQYF
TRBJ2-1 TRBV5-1 CASSLEAGGREQFF
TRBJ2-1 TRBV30 CAWSVIAGGRIF
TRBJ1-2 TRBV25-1 CASSASHRSYGYTF
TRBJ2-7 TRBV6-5 CASSSPEGISYEQYF
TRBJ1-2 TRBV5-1 CASSLAQGAQGLAYTF